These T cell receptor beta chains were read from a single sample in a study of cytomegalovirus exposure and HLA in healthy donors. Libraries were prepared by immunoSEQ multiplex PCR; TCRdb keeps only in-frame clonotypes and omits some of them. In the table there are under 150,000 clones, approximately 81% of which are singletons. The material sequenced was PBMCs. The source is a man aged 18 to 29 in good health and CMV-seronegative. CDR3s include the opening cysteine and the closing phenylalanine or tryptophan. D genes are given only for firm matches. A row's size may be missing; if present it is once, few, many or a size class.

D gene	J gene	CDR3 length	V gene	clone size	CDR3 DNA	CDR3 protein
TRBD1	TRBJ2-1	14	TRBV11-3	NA	TGTGCCAGCAGCGGGGACAGCTCCTACAATGAGCAGTTCTTC	CASSGDSSYNEQFF
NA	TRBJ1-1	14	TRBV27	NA	TGTGCCAGCAGTATAGGGACAAGGAACACTGAAGCTTTCTTT	CASSIGTRNTEAFF
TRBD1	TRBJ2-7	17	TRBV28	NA	TGTGCCAGCAGCTCACCCCGAAGACAGGGGGCCGGCTACGAGCAGTACTTC	CASSSPRRQGAGYEQYF
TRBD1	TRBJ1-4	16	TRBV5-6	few	TGTGCCAGCAGCCGCGGACAGGGCTCAACTAATGAAAAACTGTTTTTT	CASSRGQGSTNEKLFF
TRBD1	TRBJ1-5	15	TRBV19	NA	TGTGCCAGTAGAGTAACCGGGACAGAATATCAGCCCCAGCATTTT	CASRVTGTEYQPQHF
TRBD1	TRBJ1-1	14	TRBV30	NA	TGTGCCTGGGCAGGGGGAAGCATGAACACTGAAGCTTTCTTT	CAWAGGSMNTEAFF
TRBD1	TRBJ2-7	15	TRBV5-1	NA	TGCGCCAGCAGCTTGGGGATAGACAGGGTGGGTGGGCAGTACTTC	CASSLGIDRVGGQYF
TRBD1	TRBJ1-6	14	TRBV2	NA	TGTGCCAGCAGTCGGACAGGAAGGTTTTCACCCCTCCACTTT	CASSRTGRFSPLHF
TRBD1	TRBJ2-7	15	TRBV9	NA	TGTGCCAGCAGCGAGAGGGACAGTTGGGGATACGAGCAGTACTTC	CASSERDSWGYEQYF
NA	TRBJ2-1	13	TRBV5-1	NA	TGCGCCAGCAGCTTGGGGGCTTACAATGAGCAGTTCTTC	CASSLGAYNEQFF
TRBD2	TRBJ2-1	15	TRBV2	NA	TGTGCCAGCAGTGACTCTAGCGGCTCCTACAATGAGCAGTTCTTC	CASSDSSGSYNEQFF